The next 31 T cell receptor beta chains were all read from a single sample in a study of T-cell reconstitution after alpha-beta-depleted transplantation in children. Preparation of the TCRbeta library involved a method that used unique molecular identifiers. TCRdb itself ran the PCR reads through MiXCR, one entry per CDR3 protein. The table records 490,000 or so distinct CDR3 sequences, about an eighth of them present only once. Sequenced here: PBMCs from the stem cell graft donor, sampled from the stem cell graft. The receptors stem from a human donor who donated a stem cell graft to a child with combined immunodeficiency.

V and J are TRBV7-2 and TRBJ2-4; 11 nucleotides match TRBD1. This CDR3 is built from 16 residues. Germline-derived CDR1 and CDR2 are SGHTA and FQGNSA. Germline trimming cut 5 bases from V and 6 bases from J; bases unmatched to any gene: 9. The CDR3 spells CASSPWDRGFGNIQYF. CDR3 in DNA: TGTGCCAGCAGCCCCTGGGACAGGGGGTTTGGAAACATTCAGTACTTC.

This clonotype was seen a handful of times. V is TRBV6-6 and J is TRBJ2-5; maybe TRBD1 (6 bases). Germline CDR1 MNHNY, CDR2 SVGAGI (reference sequence). The length of the CDR3 is 13 residues. Trimming shortened V by 7 bases and J by 4 bases, and 13 bases separated the two germline ends. The CDR3 region is CASTQGTSETQYF. CDR3 coding DNA: TGTGCCAGCACCCAAGGGACATCAGAGACCCAGTACTTC.

This clonotype was detected only a few times. The chain combines TRBV7-2 with TRBJ2-3; D is unresolved. Trimming left V 5 bases short and J 4 bases short, with 10 bases between. The CDR3 length is 13 residues. Germline lookup yields CDR1 SGHTA and CDR2 FQGNSA. The CDR3 sequence: CASSPLVADTQYF. The CDR3 DNA follows: TGTGCCAGCAGCCCCCTGGTGGCAGATACGCAGTATTTT.

As to this clonotype: The junction shows a germline mismatch at one end, possibly a read error. The chain combines TRBV19 with TRBJ2-1, with D uncertain. CDR1 and CDR2 from the germline V gene are LNHDA and SQIVND (reference sequence). The CDR3 has 16 amino acids. This CDR3 is CTSSSKRALRYNEQFF. For the CDR3, the DNA is TGTACCAGTAGTTCCAAAAGAGCCTTACGCTACAATGAGCAGTTCTTC.

This clonotype was seen repeatedly, ten times or more. The V call is TRBV5-1, the J call TRBJ2-5; the D is unclear. This CDR3 comprises 12 residues. The germline V and J ends were trimmed by 0 bases and 12 bases, with 12 bases remaining between them. Looked up from germline, CDR1 is SGHRS and CDR2 is YFSETQ. The CDR3 protein is CASSLGTSPKYF. CDR3 in DNA: TGCGCCAGCAGCTTGGGGACGTCCCCAAAGTACTTC.

The V gene is TRBV4-3, the J gene TRBJ2-3, with 10 positions matching TRBD1. Germline V gene data show CDR1 as LGHNA and CDR2 as YSLEER. The CDR3 has 15 amino acids. Trimming cost V 1 base and J 5 bases; bases outside gene matches: 3. The chain's CDR3 is CASSQGDRGIDTQYF. The CDR3 DNA follows: TGCGCCAGCAGCCAAGGGGACAGGGGTATAGATACGCAGTATTTT.

The sample holds many counts of this clonotype. This chain connects TRBV12-3 or TRBV12-4 to TRBJ2-7, with unresolved D. Trimming left V 1 base short and J 11 bases short, with 18 bases between. This CDR3 has 14 amino acids. CDR3 loop: CASSLGVETAREYF. CDR3 DNA: TGTGCCAGCAGTTTAGGGGTCGAGACCGCGAGAGAGTACTTC.

In this sample, this clonotype turned up many times. Germline and junction disagree at one end, which may indicate a read error. This chain connects TRBV12-3 or TRBV12-4 to TRBJ2-7; no clear D gene. The CDR3 covers 13 residues. This CDR3 reads CASSLGPSYEQYF. CDR3 DNA: TGTGCCAGCAGCTTAGGACCCTCTTACGAGCAGTACTTC.

This clonotype was picked up many times. The chain uses TRBV15 and TRBJ2-3, with 8 bases lining up with TRBD1. Looked up from germline, CDR1 is LNHNV and CDR2 is YYDKDF (reference sequence). V trimming: 4 bases; J trimming: 6 bases; junction bases outside the gene matches: 6. CDR3 size: 14 residues. The CDR3: CATSTRQGLDTQYF. CDR3 nucleotide sequence: TGTGCCACCAGCACCAGACAGGGGCTGGATACGCAGTATTTT.

This clonotype was recorded a few times. The genes are TRBV20-1 and TRBJ2-7; weak D call: TRBD2 (6 bases). Trimming shortened V by 3 bases and J by 2 bases, and 11 bases separated the two germline ends. Germline V gene sequence: CDR1 DFQATT, CDR2 SNEGSKA (reference sequence). This CDR3 spans 13 amino acids. The CDR3 bases are TGCAGTGCTAGTCGGGGGATTGCCTACGAGCAGTACTTC. Its translation is CSASRGIAYEQYF.

The chain employs TRBV7-2 and TRBJ1-5; D is unclear. Trimming shortened V by 3 bases and J by 7 bases, and 13 bases separated the two germline ends. CDR3 length equals 14 residues. Germline-derived CDR1 and CDR2 are SGHTA and FQGNSA. CDR3 nucleotide sequence: TGTGCCAGCAGCTTGTTTCCGCTTTCGCAGCCCCAGCATTTT. Its protein is CASSLFPLSQPQHF.

This clonotype has a handful of counts. V is TRBV5-8 and J is TRBJ2-5; a possible D gene is TRBD1 (5 bases). CDR1 is SGHTS and CDR2 is YDEGEE in the germline V gene. The germline V and J ends were trimmed by 1 base and 5 bases, with 12 bases remaining between them. This CDR3 is built from 14 residues. The CDR3 DNA reads TGTGCCAGCAGCTTGTCGCTGGGGCGGGAGACCCAGTACTTC. As protein: CASSLSLGRETQYF. Using reference TRBV5-8 and TRBJ2-5 for the parts outside the CDR3, the full variable domain is EAGVTQSPTHLIKTRGQQATLRCSPISGHTSVYWYQQALGLGLQFLLWYDEGEERNRGNFPPRFSGRQFPNYSSELNVNALELEDSALYLCASSLSLGRETQYFGPGTRLLVL.

The rearrangement joins TRBV5-6 to TRBJ1-1; D is ambiguous. The CDR3 consists of 17 residues. V was trimmed by 4 bases and J by 0 bases, leaving 19 bases between them. Germline CDR1 and CDR2: SGHDT and YYEEEE. This CDR3 is CASSAPGTPGMNTEAFF. Here the CDR3 DNA reads TGTGCCAGCAGCGCCCCGGGAACTCCCGGAATGAACACTGAAGCTTTCTTT.

This clonotype has only a few counts. This sequence joins TRBV9 and TRBJ2-7, with 7 bases fitting TRBD2. J lost 4 bases, V lost 3 bases, and 7 bases had no gene match. Germline CDR1 is SGDLS and CDR2 is YYNGEE. This CDR3 has 14 residues. CDR3 protein: CASSGGAGVYEQYF. CDR3 coding DNA: TGTGCCAGCAGCGGTGGGGCGGGGGTGTACGAGCAGTACTTC.

In DNA, the CDR3 is TGTGCCAGCAGCCCCGGGGGAGGTGCCGGGGAGCTGTTTTTT. As protein: CASSPGGGAGELFF. The rearrangement links TRBV7-2 to TRBJ2-2; D possibly corresponds to TRBD2 (6 bases). This CDR3 has 14 residues. CDR1 is SGHTA and CDR2 is FQGNSA in the germline V gene. Trimming shortened V by 5 bases and J by 6 bases, and 13 bases separated the two germline ends.

The genes are TRBV30 and TRBJ2-3; possible D gene TRBD1, 5 bases. The CDR3 is made up of 14 amino acids. V was clipped by 5 bases and J by 5 bases, with 17 bases between them. Germline V CDR1 and CDR2: GTSNPN, SVGIG (reference sequence). The CDR3 sequence is CAWSDTTFGDTQYF. CDR3 sequence (DNA): TGTGCCTGGTCGGACACTACATTCGGAGATACGCAGTATTTT.

The chain links TRBV11-2 to TRBJ2-1; 10 nucleotides line up with TRBD2. Looked up from germline, CDR1 is SGHAT and CDR2 is FQNNGV. The CDR3 loop spans 17 amino acids. With 1 base clipped from V and 5 bases from J, the junction kept 8 bases outside the gene matches. The CDR3 loop reads CASSLGGPGLAHNEQFF. DNA of the CDR3: TGTGCCAGCAGCTTAGGGGGCCCGGGACTAGCGCACAATGAGCAGTTCTTC.

This clonotype showed up many times. V usage is TRBV11-1 and J usage is TRBJ2-7, with D tentatively TRBD1 or TRBD2 (8 bases each). V was clipped by 0 bases and J by 4 bases, with 22 bases between them. The CDR3 is 18 residues long. CDR1 is SGHAT and CDR2 is FQDESV in the germline V gene (reference sequence). The CDR3 here is CASSLARTGPGLEYEQYF. Here the CDR3 DNA reads TGTGCCAGCAGCTTAGCGAGGACAGGGCCGGGACTAGAGTACGAGCAGTACTTC.

This clonotype was picked up many times. The chain couples TRBV4-2 to TRBJ2-2; possibly TRBD2 for D (5 bases). Trimming took off 1 base at V and 5 bases at J, with 5 bases between the two ends. Germline V gene sequence: CDR1 LGHNA, CDR2 YNFKEQ. The CDR3 runs to 13 residues. The CDR3 DNA follows: TGTGCCAGCAGCCAAGGGGAGACCGGGGAGCTGTTTTTT. Translation: CASSQGETGELFF.

This clonotype showed up many times. The genes are TRBV5-1 and TRBJ2-1; tentative D call: TRBD1 (5 bases). V lost 0 bases and J lost 4, with 11 bases in between. This CDR3 has 15 amino acids. Germline V lookup: CDR1 SGHRS, CDR2 YFSETQ. CDR3 bases: TGCGCCAGCAGCTTGGAAGGGGTCGGGTACAATGAGCAGTTCTTC. This gives the protein CASSLEGVGYNEQFF.

The table lists this clonotype with a few counts. The genes are TRBV20-1 and TRBJ2-5; no clear D gene. V was shortened by 2 bases and J by 3 bases, with 7 bases between the two germline ends. CDR1 DFQATT and CDR2 SNEGSKA come from the germline V gene (reference sequence). This CDR3 comprises 12 residues. The CDR3 protein is CSARILEETQYF. CDR3 sequence (DNA): TGCAGTGCTAGAATCCTAGAAGAGACCCAGTACTTC.

The chain recombines TRBV5-1 with TRBJ2-1, with 8 bases matching TRBD2. Looked up from germline, CDR1 is SGHRS and CDR2 is YFSETQ. The CDR3 has 13 residues. Trimming removed 5 bases from V and 8 bases from J; junction bases left unmatched: 6. The CDR3 DNA reads TGCGCCAGCAGGGGGCGGGGGGAAGATGAGCAGTTCTTC. It yields the protein CASRGRGEDEQFF.

This clonotype was observed many times. The chain combines TRBV4-3 with TRBJ2-3; D is possibly TRBD2 (5 bases). V dropped 0 bases and J dropped 2 bases, with 12 bases sitting between them. The CDR3 is made up of 16 amino acids. In germline, CDR1 is LGHNA, CDR2 YSLEER. CDR3 residues: CASSQEGRGSTDTQYF. DNA of the CDR3: TGCGCCAGCAGCCAAGAGGGGAGAGGGTCCACAGATACGCAGTATTTT.

Written as DNA, the CDR3 is TGTGCCAGCCTACAGGGGGTCGACACTGAAGCTTTCTTT. Amino acids: CASLQGVDTEAFF. The gene calls are TRBV10-3 and TRBJ1-1; TRBD1 agrees at 8 bases. Per the germline V gene, CDR1 is ENHRY and CDR2 is SYGVKD. The ends lost 10 bases at V and 3 bases at J; junction bases unmatched: 7. This CDR3 has 13 amino acids.

The chain has TRBV6-2 or TRBV6-3 and TRBJ1-5; no reliable D call. The CDR3 sequence is 14 residues long. Trimming removed 9 bases from V and 1 base from J, with 13 bases in between. Germline assignment: CDR1 MNHEY and CDR2 SVGEGT. This CDR3 reads CASNGVASNQPQHF. As DNA, the CDR3 is TGTGCCAGTAACGGGGTAGCCAGCAATCAGCCCCAGCATTTT.

The rearrangement joins TRBV29-1 to TRBJ1-2; TRBD1 aligns across 8 bases. Germline V CDR1 and CDR2: SQVTM, ANQGSEA. The length of the CDR3 is 13 residues. The V gene end was trimmed by 6 bases and the J gene end by 7 bases; junction bases not matched to a gene: 10. The DNA for the CDR3 is TGCAGCGTGCGCCGACAGGGGAATACTGGCTACACCTTC. Protein sequence: CSVRRQGNTGYTF.

This clonotype was found a few times. The chain employs TRBV12-3 or TRBV12-4 and TRBJ2-7, with D possibly being TRBD2 (5 bases). The ends were cut back, 3 bases at V and 6 bases at J, with 12 bases in the middle. The CDR3 spans 13 residues. As DNA, the CDR3 is TGTGCCAGCAGTTTCGGGATCAACGGCGAGCAGTACTTC. Amino acid sequence: CASSFGINGEQYF.

The chain carries TRBV5-5 and TRBJ2-1; the D is unclear. The CDR3 is made up of 14 amino acids. Trimming pared 4 bases from V and 5 bases from J, leaving 13 bases between. In germline, CDR1 is SGHKS, CDR2 YYEKEE (reference sequence). CDR3 region: CASSAPLVDNEQFF. The CDR3 region has the DNA TGTGCCAGCAGCGCTCCATTGGTGGACAATGAGCAGTTCTTC.

This clonotype was observed a handful of times. The chain joins TRBV7-9 to TRBJ1-2, with 10 nucleotides matching TRBD1. This CDR3 contains 15 residues. Germline V lookup: CDR1 SEHNR, CDR2 FQNEAQ (reference sequence). Germline trimming cut 8 bases from V and 4 bases from J; bases unmatched to any gene: 10. CDR3 loop: CASQPRDRGPYGYTF. The CDR3 coding sequence is TGTGCCAGCCAACCCCGAGACAGGGGGCCCTATGGCTACACCTTC.

This clonotype was seen a handful of times. The rearrangement uses TRBV4-3 and TRBJ2-5; either TRBD1 or TRBD2 may fit D (5 bases each). The V gene lost 1 base and the J gene lost 1 base, with 13 bases spanning the gap. The CDR3 runs 16 residues. CDR1 is LGHNA and CDR2 is YSLEER in the germline V gene. The CDR3: CASSQGVGVIQETQYF. As DNA, the CDR3 is TGCGCCAGCAGCCAAGGGGTGGGGGTTATCCAAGAGACCCAGTACTTC.

This clonotype showed up many times. V usage is TRBV12-3 or TRBV12-4 and J usage is TRBJ1-1; the D is unclear. CDR3 length: 12 amino acids. V shed 8 bases and J shed 0 bases, with 7 bases lying between them. The chain's CDR3 is CASYGMNTEAFF. The CDR3 DNA is TGTGCCAGCTACGGCATGAACACTGAAGCTTTCTTT.